This T cell receptor beta chain appears in the sequencing data of a study of T cells in localized non-small cell lung cancer. Study observations and caveats: As only one tumor region underwent sequencing, heterogeneity remains possible.

TCRdb's table, derived via immunoSEQ multiplex PCR, lists solely in-frame clones and lacks some. The repertoire consists of about 1,500 clones, with 26% occurring once and the leading ten covering roughly 12%. About this clone itself: Its antigen is unidentified.

The germline CDR1 and CDR2 sequences are SGHRS and YFSETQ. V lost 4 bases and J 0 bases, leaving 16 bases between the germline ends. The CDR3 covers 16 residues. The TCR sequence derives from a woman aged 40-69 years with stage II lung adenocarcinoma. The V gene is TRBV5-1, the J gene TRBJ1-1; D unresolved. The source material was lung tumor tissue, sampled before any cancer treatment. The DNA of the CDR3 is TGCGCCAGCAGCCCTGTCGACATCCAAATGAACACTGAAGCTTTCTTT. Translated: CASSPVDIQMNTEAFF.